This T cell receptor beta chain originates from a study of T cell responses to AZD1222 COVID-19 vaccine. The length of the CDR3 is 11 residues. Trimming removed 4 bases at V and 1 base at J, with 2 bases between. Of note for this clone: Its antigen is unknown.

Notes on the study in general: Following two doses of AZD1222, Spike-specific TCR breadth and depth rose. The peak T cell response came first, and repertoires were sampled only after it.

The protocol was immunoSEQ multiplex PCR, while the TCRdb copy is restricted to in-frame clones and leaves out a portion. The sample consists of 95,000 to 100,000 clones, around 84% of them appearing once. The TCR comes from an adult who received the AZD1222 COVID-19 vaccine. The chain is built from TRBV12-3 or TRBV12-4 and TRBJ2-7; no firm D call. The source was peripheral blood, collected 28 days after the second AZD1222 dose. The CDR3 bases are TGTGCCAGCAGTTCGTCCTACGAGCAGTACTTC. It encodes CASSSSYEQYF.